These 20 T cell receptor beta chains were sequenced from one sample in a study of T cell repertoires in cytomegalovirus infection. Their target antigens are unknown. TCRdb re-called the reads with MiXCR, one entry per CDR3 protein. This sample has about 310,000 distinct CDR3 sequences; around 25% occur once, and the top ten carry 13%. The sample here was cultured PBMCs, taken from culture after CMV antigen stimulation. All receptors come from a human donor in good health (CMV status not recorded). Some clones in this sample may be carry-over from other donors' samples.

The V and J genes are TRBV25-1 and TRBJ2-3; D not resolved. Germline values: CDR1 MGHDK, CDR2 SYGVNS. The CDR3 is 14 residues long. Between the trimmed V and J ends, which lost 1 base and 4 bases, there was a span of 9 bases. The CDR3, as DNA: TGTGCCAGCAGTGAATTCTACGGGTCAGATACGCAGTATTTT. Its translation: CASSEFYGSDTQYF.

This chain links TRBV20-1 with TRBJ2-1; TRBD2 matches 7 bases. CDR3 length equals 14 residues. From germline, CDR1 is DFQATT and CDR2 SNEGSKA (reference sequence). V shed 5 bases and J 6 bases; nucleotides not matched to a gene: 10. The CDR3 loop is CSALAVNEANEQFF. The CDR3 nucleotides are TGCAGTGCTCTAGCGGTTAACGAGGCCAATGAGCAGTTCTTC.

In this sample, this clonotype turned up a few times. CDR3 sequence: CASSYTPSGGGGGGYTF. For the CDR3, the DNA is TGTGCCAGCAGTTACACCCCCTCCGGAGGGGGCGGTGGTGGCTACACCTTC. V gene TRBV6-5 combines with J gene TRBJ1-2, with TRBD1 identical over 7 bases. The CDR3 is 17 amino acids. V dropped 2 bases and J dropped 7; count of bases not matched to a gene: 16. The germline CDR1 and CDR2 sequences are MNHEY and SVGAGI.

CDR3 in amino acids: CASSPYRRSRTQYF. The CDR3, as DNA: TGTGCCAGTAGTCCCTACAGGAGGTCGAGGACCCAGTACTTC. The rearrangement joins TRBV19 to TRBJ2-5, with D possibly being TRBD1 or TRBD2 (5 bases each). V was cut by 5 bases and J by 7 bases, with 17 bases left in between. Germline V gives CDR1 LNHDA, CDR2 SQIVND (reference sequence). The length of the CDR3 is 14 residues.

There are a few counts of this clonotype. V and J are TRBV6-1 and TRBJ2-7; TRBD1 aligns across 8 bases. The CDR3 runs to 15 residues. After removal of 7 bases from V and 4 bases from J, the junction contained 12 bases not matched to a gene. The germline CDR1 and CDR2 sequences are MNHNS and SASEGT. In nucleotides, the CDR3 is TGTGCCAGCAAGGCAGGTACAGGGGGTATGTACGAGCAGTACTTC. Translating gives CASKAGTGGMYEQYF.

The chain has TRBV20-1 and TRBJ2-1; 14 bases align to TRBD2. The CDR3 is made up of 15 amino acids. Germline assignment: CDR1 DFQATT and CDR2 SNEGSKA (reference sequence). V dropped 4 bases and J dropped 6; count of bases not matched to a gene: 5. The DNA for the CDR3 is TGCAGTGCTACGGGACTAGCGGGAGTTAGCAATGAGCAGTTCTTC. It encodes CSATGLAGVSNEQFF.

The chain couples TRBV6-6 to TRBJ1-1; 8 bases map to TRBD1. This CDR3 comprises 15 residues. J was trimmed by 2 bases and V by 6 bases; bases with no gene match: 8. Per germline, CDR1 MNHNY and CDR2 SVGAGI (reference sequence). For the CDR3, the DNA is TGTGCCAGCAGATCGACAGGGGATTCAAACACTGAAGCTTTCTTT. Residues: CASRSTGDSNTEAFF.

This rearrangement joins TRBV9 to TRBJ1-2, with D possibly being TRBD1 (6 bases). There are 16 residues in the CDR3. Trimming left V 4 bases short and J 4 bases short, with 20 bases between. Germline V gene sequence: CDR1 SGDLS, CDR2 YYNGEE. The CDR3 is CASSLSRTQDSYGYTF. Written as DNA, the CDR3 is TGTGCCAGCAGCCTCTCCCGGACGCAGGACAGCTATGGCTACACCTTC.

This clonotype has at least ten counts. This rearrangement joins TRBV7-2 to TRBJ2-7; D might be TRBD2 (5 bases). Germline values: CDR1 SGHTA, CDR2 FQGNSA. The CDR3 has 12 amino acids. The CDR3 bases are TGTGCAACGGAGGCGGAAATCTACGAGCAGTACTTC. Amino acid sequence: CATEAEIYEQYF.

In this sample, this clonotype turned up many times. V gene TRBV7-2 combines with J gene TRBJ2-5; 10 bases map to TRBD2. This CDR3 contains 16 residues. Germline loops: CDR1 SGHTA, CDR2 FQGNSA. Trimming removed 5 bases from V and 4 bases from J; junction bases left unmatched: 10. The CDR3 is CASSPPGLAEVETQYF. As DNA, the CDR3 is TGTGCCAGCAGCCCTCCCGGACTAGCGGAAGTAGAGACCCAGTACTTC.

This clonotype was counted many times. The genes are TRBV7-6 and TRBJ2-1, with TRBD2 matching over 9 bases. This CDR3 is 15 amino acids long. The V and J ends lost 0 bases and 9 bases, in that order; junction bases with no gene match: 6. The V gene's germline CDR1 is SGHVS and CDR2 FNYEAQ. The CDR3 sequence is CASSLAAGGPFEQFF. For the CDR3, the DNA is TGTGCCAGCAGCTTAGCGGCGGGAGGGCCGTTTGAGCAGTTCTTC.

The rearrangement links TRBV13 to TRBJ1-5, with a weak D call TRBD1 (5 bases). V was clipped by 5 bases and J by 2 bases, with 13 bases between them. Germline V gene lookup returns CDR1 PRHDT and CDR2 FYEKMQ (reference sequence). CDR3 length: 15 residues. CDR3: CASSVRGYGNQPQHF. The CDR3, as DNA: TGTGCCAGCAGCGTAAGGGGTTACGGCAATCAGCCCCAGCATTTT.

Written as DNA, the CDR3 is TGTGCCAGCAGCCAAACCTCACGGATGGGAAACACCATATATTTT. Translated: CASSQTSRMGNTIYF. The chain uses TRBV7-9 and TRBJ1-3; D gene unclear. Trimming left V 5 bases short and J 4 bases short, with 15 bases between. In germline, CDR1 is SEHNR, CDR2 FQNEAQ (reference sequence). The CDR3 consists of 15 residues.

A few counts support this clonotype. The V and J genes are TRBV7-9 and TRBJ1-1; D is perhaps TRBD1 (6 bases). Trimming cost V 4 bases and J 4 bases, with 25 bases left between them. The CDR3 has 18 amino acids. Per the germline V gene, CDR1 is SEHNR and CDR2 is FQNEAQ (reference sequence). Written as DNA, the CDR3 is TGTGCCAGCAGCTCCCCACACGGGACATCGCCCGTGGTCACTGAAGCTTTCTTT. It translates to CASSSPHGTSPVVTEAFF. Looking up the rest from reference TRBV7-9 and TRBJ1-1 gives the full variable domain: DTGVSQNPRHKITKRGQNVTFRCDPISEHNRLYWYRQTLGQGPEFLTYFQNEAQLEKSRLLSDRFSAERPKGSFSTLEIQRTEQGDSAMYLCASSSPHGTSPVVTEAFFGQGTRLTVV.

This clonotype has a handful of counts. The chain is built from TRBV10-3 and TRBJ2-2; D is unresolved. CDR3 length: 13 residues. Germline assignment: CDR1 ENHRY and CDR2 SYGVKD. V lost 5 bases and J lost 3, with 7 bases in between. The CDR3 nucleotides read TGTGCCATCAGTTCCGGCGACACCGGGGAGCTGTTTTTT. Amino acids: CAISSGDTGELFF.

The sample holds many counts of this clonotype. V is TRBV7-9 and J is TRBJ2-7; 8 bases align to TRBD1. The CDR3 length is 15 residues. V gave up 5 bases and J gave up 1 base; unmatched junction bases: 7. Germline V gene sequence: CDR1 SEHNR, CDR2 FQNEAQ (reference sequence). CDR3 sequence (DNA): TGTGCCAGCAGCGTTGGGACAGGACGATCCTACGAGCAGTACTTC. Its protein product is CASSVGTGRSYEQYF.

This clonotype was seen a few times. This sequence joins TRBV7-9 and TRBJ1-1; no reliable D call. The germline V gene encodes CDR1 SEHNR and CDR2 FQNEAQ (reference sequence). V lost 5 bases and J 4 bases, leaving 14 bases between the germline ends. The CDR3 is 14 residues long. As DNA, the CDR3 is TGTGCCAGCAGCCCCACGGTTGGGATCACTGAAGCTTTCTTT. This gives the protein CASSPTVGITEAFF.

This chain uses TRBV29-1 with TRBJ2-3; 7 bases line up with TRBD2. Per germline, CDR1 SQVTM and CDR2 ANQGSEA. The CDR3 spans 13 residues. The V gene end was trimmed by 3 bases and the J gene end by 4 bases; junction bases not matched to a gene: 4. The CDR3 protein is CSVEGTTADTQYF. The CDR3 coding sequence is TGCAGCGTTGAGGGGACTACGGCAGATACGCAGTATTTT.

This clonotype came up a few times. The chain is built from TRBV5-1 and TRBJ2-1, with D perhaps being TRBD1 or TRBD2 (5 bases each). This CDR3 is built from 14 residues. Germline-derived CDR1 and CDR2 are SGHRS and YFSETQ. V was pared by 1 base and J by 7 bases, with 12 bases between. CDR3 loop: CASSLKGPLNEQFF. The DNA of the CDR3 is TGCGCCAGCAGCTTGAAGGGACCTTTAAATGAGCAGTTCTTC.

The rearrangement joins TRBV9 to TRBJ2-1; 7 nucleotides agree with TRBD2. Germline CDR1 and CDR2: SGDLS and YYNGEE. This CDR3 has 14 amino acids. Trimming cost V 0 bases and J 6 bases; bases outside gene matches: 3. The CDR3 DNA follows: TGTGCCAGCAGCGTAGCCAGGACTAGCAATGAGCAGTTCTTC. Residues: CASSVARTSNEQFF.